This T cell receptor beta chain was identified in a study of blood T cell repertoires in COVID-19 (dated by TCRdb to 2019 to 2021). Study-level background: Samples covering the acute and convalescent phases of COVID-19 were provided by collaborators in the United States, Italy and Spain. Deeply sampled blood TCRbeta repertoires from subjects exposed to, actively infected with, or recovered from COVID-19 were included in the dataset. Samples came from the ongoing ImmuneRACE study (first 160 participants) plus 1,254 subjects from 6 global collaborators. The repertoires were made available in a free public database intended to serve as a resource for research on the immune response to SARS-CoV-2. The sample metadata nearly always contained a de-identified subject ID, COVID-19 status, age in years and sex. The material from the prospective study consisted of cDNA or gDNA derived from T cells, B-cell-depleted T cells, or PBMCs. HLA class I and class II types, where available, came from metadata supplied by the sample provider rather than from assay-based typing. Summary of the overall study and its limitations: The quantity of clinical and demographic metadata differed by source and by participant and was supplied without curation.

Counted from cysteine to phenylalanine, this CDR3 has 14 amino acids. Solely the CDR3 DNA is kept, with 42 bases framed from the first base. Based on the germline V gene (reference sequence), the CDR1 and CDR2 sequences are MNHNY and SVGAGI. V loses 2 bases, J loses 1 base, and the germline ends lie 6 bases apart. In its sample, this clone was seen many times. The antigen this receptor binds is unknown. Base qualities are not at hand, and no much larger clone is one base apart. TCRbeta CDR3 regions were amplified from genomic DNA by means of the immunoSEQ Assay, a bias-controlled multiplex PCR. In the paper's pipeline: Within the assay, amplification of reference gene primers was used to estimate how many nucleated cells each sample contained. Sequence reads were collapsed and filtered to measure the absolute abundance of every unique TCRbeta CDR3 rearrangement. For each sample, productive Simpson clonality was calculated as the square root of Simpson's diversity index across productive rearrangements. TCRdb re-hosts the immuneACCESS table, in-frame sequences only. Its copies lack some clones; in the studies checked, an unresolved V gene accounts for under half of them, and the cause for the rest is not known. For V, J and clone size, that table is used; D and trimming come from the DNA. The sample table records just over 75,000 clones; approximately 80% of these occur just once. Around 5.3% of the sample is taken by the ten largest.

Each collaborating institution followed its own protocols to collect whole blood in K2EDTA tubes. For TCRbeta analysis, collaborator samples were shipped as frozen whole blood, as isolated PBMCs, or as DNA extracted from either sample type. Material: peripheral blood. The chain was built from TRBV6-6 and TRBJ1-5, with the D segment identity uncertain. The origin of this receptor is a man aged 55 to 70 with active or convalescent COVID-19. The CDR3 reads CASSYPESNQPQHF. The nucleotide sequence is TGTGCCAGCAGTTACCCAGAAAGCAATCAGCCCCAGCATTTT.